This T cell receptor beta chain was observed in a study of T cells in Graves' hyperthyroidism and ophthalmopathy. Amplification targeted TCR beta CDR3 regions from RNA transcripts. TCR CDR3 underwent first-round RT-PCR with the HTBI primer set. MiXCR, applied by TCRdb to the multiplex PCR reads, yields one record per CDR3 protein. This repertoire shows about 290,000 distinct CDR3 sequences, roughly 14% found once; its top ten account for 6% to 8%. This clonotype has more than one count but fewer than ten. The CDR3 covers 17 residues. Trimming removed 4 bases at V and 8 bases at J, with 25 bases between. Germline V gene lookup returns CDR1 SGDLS and CDR2 YYNGEE.

V usage is TRBV9 and J usage is TRBJ2-1, with D perhaps matching TRBD1 (6 bases). The sample consisted of blood. The sequence came from a woman aged 30 to 39 with Graves' hyperthyroidism that later progressed to Graves' ophthalmopathy. The CDR3 DNA follows: TGTGCCAGCAGCTCGAGTCAACAGGGTTTAATGGGCGATGAGCAGTTCTTC. Its translation: CASSSSQQGLMGDEQFF.